This T cell receptor (beta chain) was retrieved from a study of blood T cell repertoires in COVID-19. Study-level background: Both acute and convalescent COVID-19 samples were obtained from the United States, Italy and Spain.

Germline V gene sequence: CDR1 MNHNS, CDR2 SASEGT. This CDR3 contains 16 residues. On this clone: A junction end diverges from the germline sequence, so it may reflect a read error.

In the authors' workflow: Researchers report that nucleated cell counts were estimated from reference gene primer amplification. Profiling relied on immunoSEQ multiplex PCR, and the TCRdb table lists in-frame clones only, not all of them. The D gene and trimming were derived from the DNA, and the V and J assignments and clone size from that table. The table includes around 250,000 clones, approximately 90% detected once. The V call is TRBV6-1, the J call TRBJ1-4; tentative D call: TRBD1 (5 bases). The sequence was obtained from a woman under 40 with acute COVID-19. Sequenced material: PBMCs or T cells enriched from blood (not recorded which). The CDR3 reads CASSEALTATYEKLFF. In DNA, the CDR3 is TGTGCCAGCAGTGAAGCCCTGACAGCAACTTATGAAAAACTGTTTTTT.